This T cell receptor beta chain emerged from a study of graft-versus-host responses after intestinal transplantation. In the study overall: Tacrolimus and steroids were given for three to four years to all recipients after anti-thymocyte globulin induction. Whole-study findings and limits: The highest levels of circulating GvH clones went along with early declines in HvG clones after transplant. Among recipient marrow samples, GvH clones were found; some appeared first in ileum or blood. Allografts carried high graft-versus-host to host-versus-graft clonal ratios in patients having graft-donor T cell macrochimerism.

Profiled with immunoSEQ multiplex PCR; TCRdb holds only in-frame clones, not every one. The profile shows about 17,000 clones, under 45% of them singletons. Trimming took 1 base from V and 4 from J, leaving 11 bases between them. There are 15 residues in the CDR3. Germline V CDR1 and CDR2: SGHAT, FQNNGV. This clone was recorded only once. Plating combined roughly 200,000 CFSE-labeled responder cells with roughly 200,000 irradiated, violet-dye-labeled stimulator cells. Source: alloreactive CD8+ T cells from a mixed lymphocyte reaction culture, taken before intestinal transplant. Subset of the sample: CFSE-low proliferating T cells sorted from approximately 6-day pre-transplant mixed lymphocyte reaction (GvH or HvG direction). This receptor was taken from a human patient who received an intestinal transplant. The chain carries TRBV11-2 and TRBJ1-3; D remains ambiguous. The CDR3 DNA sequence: TGTGCCAGCAGCTTAGTACCCGGTACGGGAAACACCATATATTTT. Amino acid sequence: CASSLVPGTGNTIYF.